This entry lists 12 T cell receptor beta chains sequenced from one sample in a study of post-analysis software for immune sequencing data. Whole-study results and caveats: The study found TRBV5-6, TRBV5-1 and TRBV20-1 among a handful of TRBV segments more frequent in patients than controls.

TCR beta libraries were prepared from cDNA with unique molecular identifiers. Each CDR3 protein gets one entry after TCRdb re-called the PCR reads with MiXCR. The sample records some 240,000 distinct CDR3 sequences, roughly a third being singletons. These receptors lack a known antigen. Sequenced: blood. The source of these receptors is a girl aged 5-17 years with multiple sclerosis.

This clonotype came up many times. The chain links TRBV4-2 to TRBJ2-6, with 7 bases that match TRBD2. Germline V lookup: CDR1 LGHNA, CDR2 YNFKEQ. With 4 bases clipped from V and 0 bases from J, the junction kept 0 bases outside the gene matches. CDR3 length: 15 amino acids. CDR3 coding DNA: TGTGCCAGCAGCCTAGCGGGCTCTGGGGCCAACGTCCTGACTTTC. The encoded protein is CASSLAGSGANVLTF.

The rearrangement joins TRBV12-3 or TRBV12-4 to TRBJ2-7, with TRBD1 matching 7 bases. This CDR3 has 13 amino acids. With V trimmed by 8 bases and J by 2 bases, 6 bases remained unmatched. The DNA of the CDR3 is TGTGCCAGCTCGAGGGGGCGAACCTACGAGCAGTACTTC. This codes for CASSRGRTYEQYF.

About this clonotype itself: At one of its ends the junction is not consistent with the germline gene, which may arise from a read error. The CDR3 reads CASSWGPTGGMGTEVFF. The DNA for the CDR3 is TGTGCCAGCAGTTGGGGGCCCACAGGGGGCATGGGCACTGAAGTTTTCTTT. The V call is TRBV12-3 or TRBV12-4, the J call TRBJ1-1, with 9 bases fitting TRBD1. This CDR3 is built from 17 residues.

The chain joins TRBV4-1 to TRBJ2-7, with 10 bases identical to TRBD2. TRBJ2-5 explains the end of the DNA better; the J call may be wrong. The CDR3 totals 18 residues. Germline CDR1 reads MGHRA; CDR2 reads YSYEKL. The CDR3 spells CASSQGRLAGVWLETQYF. In nucleotides, the CDR3 is TGCGCCAGCAGCCAAGGTCGTCTAGCGGGAGTGTGGTTGGAGACCCAGTACTTC.

On this clonotype: A read error may be the cause here, since a much bigger clone is one base away. The rearrangement links TRBV5-1 to TRBJ2-1; D call uncertain. The CDR3 sequence is 16 residues long. V lost 0 bases to trimming and J lost 5 bases, with 15 bases between them. CDR1 is SGHRS, CDR2 YFSETQ, per germline. CDR3 DNA: TGCGCCAGCAGCTTGGTTGACGATGCGCGCGACAATGAGCAGTTCTTC. Amino acids: CASSLVDDARDNEQFF.

Many counts were recorded for this clonotype. The rearrangement joins TRBV4-1 to TRBJ2-3; maybe TRBD1 (6 bases). There are 17 residues in the CDR3. The V gene's germline CDR1 is MGHRA and CDR2 YSYEKL. V gave up 5 bases and J gave up 2 bases, with 20 bases separating them. As DNA, the CDR3 is TGCGCCAGCAGCGTCGGTCCGTCAGGGGCAACCACAGATACGCAGTATTTT. Residues: CASSVGPSGATTDTQYF.

This clonotype was observed at least ten times. This chain uses TRBV7-6 with TRBJ2-1; D is perhaps TRBD1 or TRBD2 (6 bases each). Trimming pared 1 base from V and 4 bases from J, leaving 14 bases between. Germline assignment: CDR1 SGHVS and CDR2 FNYEAQ. CDR3 length equals 16 residues. As DNA, the CDR3 is TGTGCCAGCAGCTTAGTTGGGGGGACAAAATACAATGAGCAGTTCTTC. Its protein is CASSLVGGTKYNEQFF.

This clonotype was seen a handful of times. A much larger clone differs by one base, so this may be a read error. V usage is TRBV6-6 and J usage is TRBJ2-5; 13 bases line up with TRBD2. Trimming cost V 6 bases and J 11 bases; bases outside gene matches: 12. There are 15 residues in the CDR3. Germline-derived CDR1 and CDR2 are MNHNY and SVGAGI (reference sequence). The CDR3 protein is CASRLTSGGAGEQYF. The DNA for the CDR3 is TGTGCCAGCAGGCTCACTAGCGGGGGGGCCGGTGAGCAGTACTTC.

This clonotype came up many times. The chain links TRBV5-1 to TRBJ2-1; D remains ambiguous. V was cut by 1 base and J by 4 bases, with 18 bases left in between. Germline-derived CDR1 and CDR2 are SGHRS and YFSETQ. The length of the CDR3 is 17 residues. This CDR3 reads CASSLSSRVTSYNEQFF. The DNA for the CDR3 is TGCGCCAGCAGCTTGTCCAGTCGAGTTACCTCGTACAATGAGCAGTTCTTC.

This sequence joins TRBV28 and TRBJ2-5; TRBD2 agrees at 13 bases. The DNA matches TRBJ2-7 better at its end, which makes the J call doubtful. The CDR3 extends over 16 amino acids. Per the germline V gene, CDR1 is MDHEN and CDR2 is SYDVKM. The CDR3 region is CASSTRTSGSIYEQYF. CDR3 nucleotides: TGTGCCAGCAGTACCCGGACTAGCGGGAGTATCTACGAGCAGTACTTC.

A remark on this clonotype: It may be a read error: a sequence one base away is much more abundant. The V gene is TRBV6-2 or TRBV6-3, the J gene TRBJ1-2; D is ambiguous. CDR3 length: 13 residues. Germline V CDR1 and CDR2: MNHEY, SVGEGT. The CDR3, as DNA: TGTACCAGCAGATCTACCGGACGGGATGGCTACACCTTC. Translation gives CTSRSTGRDGYTF.

This clonotype was seen ten or more times. V is TRBV7-3 and J is TRBJ1-1; D may be TRBD1 (5 bases). This CDR3 region has 13 residues. The V and J ends lost 2 bases and 4 bases respectively, with 8 bases between them. The germline CDR1 and CDR2 sequences are SGHTA and FQGTGA. The CDR3 DNA is TGTGCCAGCAGCTTATACGGGGGCACTGAAGCTTTCTTT. The encoded protein is CASSLYGGTEAFF. Combining the CDR3 with reference TRBV7-3 and TRBJ1-1 gives the whole variable domain GAGVSQTPSNKVTEKGKYVELRCDPISGHTALYWYRQSLGQGPEFLIYFQGTGAADDSGLPNDRFFAVRPEGSVSTLKIQRTERGDSAVYLCASSLYGGTEAFFGQGTRLTVV.